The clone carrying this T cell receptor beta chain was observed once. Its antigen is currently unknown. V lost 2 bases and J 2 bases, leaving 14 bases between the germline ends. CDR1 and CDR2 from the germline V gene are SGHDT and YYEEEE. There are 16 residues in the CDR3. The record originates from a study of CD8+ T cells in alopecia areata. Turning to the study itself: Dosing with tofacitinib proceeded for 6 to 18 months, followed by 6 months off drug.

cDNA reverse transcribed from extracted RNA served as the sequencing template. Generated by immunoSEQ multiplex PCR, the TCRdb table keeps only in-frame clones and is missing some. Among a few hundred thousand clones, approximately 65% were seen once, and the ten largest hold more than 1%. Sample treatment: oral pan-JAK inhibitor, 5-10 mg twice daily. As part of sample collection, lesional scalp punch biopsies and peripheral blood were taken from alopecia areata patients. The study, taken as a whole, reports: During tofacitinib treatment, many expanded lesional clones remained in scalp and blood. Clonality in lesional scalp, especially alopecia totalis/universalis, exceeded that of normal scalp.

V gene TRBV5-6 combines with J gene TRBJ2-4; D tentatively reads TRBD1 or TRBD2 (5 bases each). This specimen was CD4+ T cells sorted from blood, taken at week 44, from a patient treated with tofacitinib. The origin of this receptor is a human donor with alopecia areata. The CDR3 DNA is TGTGCCAGCAGCTTTGGGACCTTGGTAACCAAAAACATTCAGTACTTC. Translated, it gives CASSFGTLVTKNIQYF.